What follows describes a single TCR beta chain. The germline CDR1 and CDR2 sequences are SQVTM and ANQGSEA. The CDR3 is 13 residues long. V trimming: 7 bases; J trimming: 3 bases; junction bases outside the gene matches: 7. TCRdb's table, derived via immunoSEQ multiplex PCR, lists solely in-frame clones and lacks some. The profile shows 80,000 or so clones, around 78% of them singletons. The data belong to a study of memory CD4+ T cells and cytomegalovirus serostatus. Single viable CD3+CD4+CD8-CD45RO+ cells were sorted as the memory CD4+ T cells. V usage is TRBV29-1 and J usage is TRBJ2-7; 9 nucleotides agree with TRBD1. This sequence originates from an adult in good health and CMV-seropositive. The specimen was memory CD4+ T cells from blood. Here the CDR3 reads CSATGQGLYEQYF. The CDR3 DNA sequence: TGCAGCGCTACGGGACAGGGACTCTACGAGCAGTACTTC.